These 20 T cell receptor beta chains were all obtained from the same sample, sequenced in a study of PD-L1 blockade in urothelial cancer. Sample time point: pretreatment peripheral blood. Data came from immunoSEQ multiplex PCR; TCRdb stores just in-frame clones and leaves some out. The repertoire holds fewer than 60,000 clones, with about four fifths as singletons. This material consisted of PBMCs, taken around atezolizumab (anti-PD-L1) treatment. All receptors derive from a man in his forties or fifties with urothelial cancer.

This clone was seen more than once but under ten times. The chain links TRBV5-6 to TRBJ1-6; D is possibly TRBD1 (5 bases). This CDR3 is 15 amino acids long. Germline CDR1 and CDR2: SGHDT and YYEEEE. V lost 4 bases and J 10 bases, leaving 18 bases between the germline ends. The DNA of the CDR3 is TGTGCCAGCAGCCCCCAACAGGTAAAGGACTCACCCCTCCACTTT. Translation: CASSPQQVKDSPLHF.

A few counts support this clone. V is TRBV6-5 and J is TRBJ1-1; D not resolved. CDR1 and CDR2 (germline): MNHEY, SVGAGI. V shed 4 bases and J shed 0 bases, with 9 bases lying between them. The CDR3 covers 14 residues. The CDR3 region is CASSWAQVNTEAFF. The DNA of the CDR3 is TGTGCCAGCAGTTGGGCCCAGGTGAACACTGAAGCTTTCTTT.

The chain recombines TRBV5-1 with TRBJ1-4; 12 bases line up with TRBD1. CDR1 and CDR2 (germline): SGHRS, YFSETQ. This CDR3 comprises 17 residues. V gave up 4 bases and J gave up 5 bases; unmatched junction bases: 9. As DNA, the CDR3 is TGCGCCAGCAGCCCGGGGACAGGGGGCCGAATCAATGAAAAACTGTTTTTT. This translates into CASSPGTGGRINEKLFF. The variable domain in full, completed from reference TRBV5-1 and TRBJ1-4, reads KAGVTQTPRYLIKTRGQQVTLSCSPISGHRSVSWYQQTPGQGLQFLFEYFSETQRNKGNFPGRFSGRQFSNSRSEMNVSTLELGDSALYLCASSPGTGGRINEKLFFGSGTQLSVL.

The chain employs TRBV6-5 and TRBJ2-7; 13 positions match TRBD2. V lost 6 bases, J lost 5 bases, and 7 bases stayed unmatched. Germline assignment: CDR1 MNHEY and CDR2 SVGAGI. CDR3 length: 15 amino acids. CDR3 loop: CASRRTSGGADEQYF. The CDR3 nucleotides are TGTGCCAGCAGGAGAACTAGCGGGGGGGCAGACGAGCAGTACTTC.

The V gene is TRBV4-1, the J gene TRBJ2-2; 9 bases fit TRBD1. CDR3 length equals 17 residues. CDR1 and CDR2 (germline): MGHRA, YSYEKL. J lost 3 bases, V lost 0 bases, and 5 bases had no gene match. In DNA, the CDR3 is TGCGCCAGCAGCCAAGATCTGTGGGACAGGGACACCGGGGAGCTGTTTTTT. This gives the protein CASSQDLWDRDTGELFF.

The chain combines TRBV6-5 with TRBJ2-5, with D maybe TRBD1 (5 bases). The DNA end favors TRBJ2-7, so the J call may be wrong. Germline CDR1 reads MNHEY; CDR2 reads SVGAGI. There are 12 residues in the CDR3. The CDR3 is CASSSGFNEQYF. The CDR3 bases are TGTGCCAGCAGTTCAGGGTTTAACGAGCAGTACTTC.

The chain is built from TRBV6-1 and TRBJ1-2; unclear D gene. The CDR3 has 15 residues. CDR1 MNHNS and CDR2 SASEGT come from the germline V gene. V gave up 0 bases and J gave up 4 bases, with 12 bases separating them. In DNA, the CDR3 is TGTGCCAGCAGTGAAGCGAGTCTTTCGCGCTATGGCTACACCTTC. Translating it yields CASSEASLSRYGYTF.

CDR3 in amino acids: CASTRSLRNYGYTF. As DNA, the CDR3 is TGTGCCAGCACCCGATCCCTGCGTAACTATGGCTACACCTTC. This chain uses TRBV28 with TRBJ1-2; D is undetermined. The CDR3 runs to 14 residues. Germline CDR1 is MDHEN and CDR2 is SYDVKM. V was shortened by 7 bases and J by 1 base, with 13 bases between the two germline ends.

V and J are TRBV5-5 and TRBJ1-5; D remains unclear. V was pared by 1 base and J by 0 bases, with 8 bases between. This CDR3 spans 15 amino acids. Germline lookup yields CDR1 SGHKS and CDR2 YYEKEE (reference sequence). The CDR3 here is CASSLIELSNQPQHF. The CDR3 DNA sequence: TGTGCCAGCAGCTTGATTGAACTTAGCAATCAGCCCCAGCATTTT.

The V and J genes are TRBV14 and TRBJ2-7; maybe TRBD2 (5 bases). CDR1 is SGHDN and CDR2 is FVKESK in the germline V gene. This CDR3 contains 13 residues. The V gene lost 1 base and the J gene lost 3 bases, with 7 bases spanning the gap. In DNA form, the CDR3 reads TGTGCCAGCAGCCAAGTTGGAGGCTACGAGCAGTACTTC. Translation gives CASSQVGGYEQYF. The entire variable domain, with the rest obtained from reference TRBV14 and TRBJ2-7, is as follows: EAGVTQFPSHSVIEKGQTVTLRCDPISGHDNLYWYRRVMGKEIKFLLHFVKESKQDESGMPNNRFLAERTGGTYSTLKVQPAELEDSGVYFCASSQVGGYEQYFGPGTRLTVT.

The V and J genes are TRBV9 and TRBJ2-3, with D possibly being TRBD2 (7 bases). The CDR3 totals 17 residues. V gave up 3 bases and J gave up 3 bases, with 20 bases separating them. From germline, CDR1 is SGDLS and CDR2 YYNGEE. CDR3 sequence (DNA): TGTGCCAGCAGCGCCTCGAAGGGGGGGGCAGCGACAGATACGCAGTATTTT. Translated: CASSASKGGAATDTQYF.

The CDR3 sequence: CASSSSSGYEQYF. In DNA, the CDR3 is TGTGCCAGCAGCTCCTCTAGCGGCTACGAGCAGTACTTC. V gene TRBV7-2 combines with J gene TRBJ2-7; 7 nucleotides align to TRBD2. Germline CDR1 reads SGHTA; CDR2 reads FQGNSA. The V gene end was trimmed by 4 bases and the J gene end by 3 bases; junction bases not matched to a gene: 3. CDR3 size: 13 residues. The variable domain in full, with the rest retrieved from reference TRBV7-2 and TRBJ2-7, is GAGVSQSPSNKVTEKGKDVELRCDPISGHTALYWYRQSLGQGLEFLIYFQGNSAPDKSGLPSDRFSAERTGGSVSTLTIQRTQQEDSAVYLCASSSSSGYEQYFGPGTRLTVT.

V gene TRBV7-9 combines with J gene TRBJ2-2; D might be TRBD1 (6 bases). Trimming took off 3 bases at V and 4 bases at J, with 21 bases between the two ends. From germline, CDR1 is SEHNR and CDR2 FQNEAQ (reference sequence). The CDR3 covers 18 residues. CDR3 DNA: TGTGCCAGCAGCTTGCCTATGGGGGCAGGGCGAATCACCGGGGAGCTGTTTTTT. It codes for CASSLPMGAGRITGELFF.

The chain has TRBV5-1 and TRBJ2-7, with TRBD1 matching 7 bases. CDR1 and CDR2 (germline): SGHRS, YFSETQ. The ends lost 4 bases at V and 3 bases at J; junction bases unmatched: 10. The length of the CDR3 is 15 residues. The CDR3 spells CASSTEPGQLYEQYF. CDR3 DNA: TGCGCCAGCAGCACAGAACCGGGACAGCTCTACGAGCAGTACTTC.

This clone was counted between two and nine times. The J gene is TRBJ2-7, the V gene TRBV6-1; TRBD1 matches at 8 bases. CDR1 and CDR2 from the germline V gene are MNHNS and SASEGT. Germline trimming cut 2 bases from V and 2 bases from J; bases unmatched to any gene: 2. The CDR3 runs 14 residues. For the CDR3, the DNA is TGTGCCAGCAGTGAAACACAGGGGGCCTACGAGCAGTACTTC. The encoded protein is CASSETQGAYEQYF.

The V and J genes are TRBV4-3 and TRBJ2-7; D ambiguous. CDR1 is LGHNA and CDR2 is YSLEER in the germline V gene. V shed 0 bases and J shed 0 bases, with 6 bases lying between them. CDR3 length: 14 amino acids. For the CDR3, the DNA is TGCGCCAGCAGCCAAGATGAGGTCTCCTACGAGCAGTACTTC. Translated, it gives CASSQDEVSYEQYF.

This clone was observed a single time. The chain combines TRBV19 with TRBJ1-1; TRBD1 matches 9 bases. The CDR3 is 14 amino acids. Germline V lookup: CDR1 LNHDA, CDR2 SQIVND (reference sequence). The V and J ends lost 8 bases and 10 bases, in that order; junction bases with no gene match: 14. This chain's CDR3 is CASLREQGAVRAFF. CDR3 coding DNA: TGTGCCAGTCTACGGGAACAGGGGGCAGTTCGAGCTTTCTTT.

V usage is TRBV5-6 and J usage is TRBJ1-2, with D perhaps TRBD1 (6 bases). This CDR3 comprises 14 residues. The germline V and J ends were trimmed by 3 bases and 6 bases, with 15 bases remaining between them. The V gene's germline CDR1 is SGHDT and CDR2 YYEEEE. CDR3 nucleotides: TGTGCCAGCAGCTCAACTTACAGGGATCATGGCTACACCTTC. Its protein product is CASSSTYRDHGYTF.

In DNA form, the CDR3 reads TGTGCCAGCAGCCGGACTAGCGGGAGGGGGGCCACCGGGGAGCTGTTTTTT. It codes for CASSRTSGRGATGELFF. The chain employs TRBV5-4 and TRBJ2-2; 15 nucleotides match TRBD2. V shed 4 bases and J 4 bases; nucleotides not matched to a gene: 5. The germline gives CDR1 SGHNT, CDR2 YYREEE (reference sequence). The CDR3 spans 17 residues.

The V call is TRBV5-6, the J call TRBJ2-3; D remains ambiguous. This CDR3 region has 12 residues. Trimming cost V 3 bases and J 3 bases, with 5 bases left between them. The germline V gene encodes CDR1 SGHDT and CDR2 YYEEEE. The CDR3, as DNA: TGTGCCAGCAGCTCCTATACAGATACGCAGTATTTT. This gives the protein CASSSYTDTQYF.